This TCR beta chain was identified during a study of OX40 agonist ivuxolimab in advanced cancers. Looking at the study overall: Patients received ivuxolimab, an intravenous treatment, every 2 weeks at 0.01 to 10 mg/kg.

Germline V gene data show CDR1 as SNHLY and CDR2 as FYNNEI. V shed 6 bases and J 0 bases; nucleotides not matched to a gene: 5. The CDR3 is made up of 15 amino acids. Assay: immunoSEQ multiplex PCR; the TCRdb copy retains only in-frame clones and omits some. The sample has approximately 84,000 clones, 75% to 95% seen once; the top ten hold approximately 0.41%. V and J are TRBV2 and TRBJ2-3, with 8 bases lining up with TRBD1. Sequences were derived from CD4+ or CD8+ T cells sorted from blood, sampled in a trial of the OX40 agonist ivuxolimab. The receptor was isolated from an adult with an advanced solid tumor such as melanoma, head and neck, liver or kidney cancer. The CDR3 spells CASSATGGSTDTQYF. The CDR3 DNA reads as TGTGCCAGCAGCGCAACAGGGGGGAGCACAGATACGCAGTATTTT.